This is a list of T cell receptor beta chains from one sample in a study of blood T cell repertoires in COVID-19. Here immunoSEQ multiplex PCR was the method, and the copy in TCRdb shows in-frame clones only, minus some. The profile covers 15,000 or so clones, with about four fifths appearing a single time and approximately 26% taken by the ten largest. The sample consisted of peripheral blood. All receptors derive from a woman between 55 and 75 years old with acute or convalescent COVID-19. Both conserved end residues are part of each CDR3. A D gene is named only where the DNA matches it firmly. Expanded clones are given a class, and other clones once, few, many or no size at all.

v_call	j_call	d_call	clone_size	cdr3_nt	cdr3_aa
TRBV27	TRBJ2-3	-	-	TGTGCCAGCGTCGGCACAGATACGCAGTATTTT	CASVGTDTQYF
TRBV10-3	TRBJ1-4	TRBD1	-	TGTGCCATCAGTGAGAATCGACCCGGGACAGGGGTTTACCGCGAGGAAAAACTGTTTTTT	CAISENRPGTGVYREEKLFF
TRBV11-2	TRBJ2-4	-	few	TGTGCCAGCAGCTTAGGGGGCTTACTACTAGCCAAAAACATTCAGTACTTC	CASSLGGLLLAKNIQYF
TRBV27	TRBJ2-5	-	once	TGTGCCAGCAGTGCACCAGGGCGGGGACAAGAGACCCAGTACTTC	CASSAPGRGQETQYF
TRBV2	TRBJ2-1	TRBD2	-	TGTGCCAGCATGTCGGCTAGCGGGATAGTGCGGAATGAGCAGTTCTTC	CASMSASGIVRNEQFF
TRBV5-1	TRBJ2-5	TRBD2	-	TGCGCCAGCAGCTCACGACTAGCGGGGCAAGAGACCCAGTACTTC	CASSSRLAGQETQYF
TRBV7-3	TRBJ2-2	TRBD1	-	TGTGCCAGCAGCTTAGGAGGACAGGGTAACACCGGGGAGCTGTTTTTT	CASSLGGQGNTGELFF
TRBV19	TRBJ2-1	TRBD2	-	TGTGCCAGTAGTTGGGGGTCTAGCGGCCTGAACAATGAGCAGTTCTTC	CASSWGSSGLNNEQFF
TRBV2	TRBJ2-1	-	-	TGTGCCAGCAGTGAAAACAGGGGGGGCAATGAGCAGTTCTTC	CASSENRGGNEQFF
TRBV11-3	TRBJ2-3	-	-	TGTGCCAGCAGCTCGCGGAGGCCGGGTTCTAGCACAGATACGCAGTATTTT	CASSSRRPGSSTDTQYF
TRBV30	TRBJ1-2	-	-	TGTGCCGTCTACCGGGACAACCCAGGCCGTGGCTACACCTTC	CAVYRDNPGRGYTF
TRBV6-2/TRBV6-3	TRBJ2-1	TRBD2	-	TGTGCCAGCAGCTGGACTAGCGGGAGCCCCTACAATGAGCAGTTCTTC	CASSWTSGSPYNEQFF
TRBV9	TRBJ2-1	TRBD2	-	TGTGCCAGCAGTCCCGGGACTAGCTTATACAATGAGCAGTTCTTC	CASSPGTSLYNEQFF
TRBV7-8	TRBJ2-5	TRBD2	-	TGTGCCAGCAGTTGGGGACTAGCGCCTTTAAGGGGAAAAAAAGAGACCCAGTACTTC	CASSWGLAPLRGKKETQYF
TRBV7-8	TRBJ2-7	-	-	TGTGCCAGCAGCCGGACCCAGGCAGCCTACGAGCAGTACTTC	CASSRTQAAYEQYF
TRBV4-2	TRBJ2-1	TRBD2	-	TGTGCCAGCAGCCAAAGCGGAACCGGGGGGGCCAATGAGCAGTTCTTC	CASSQSGTGGANEQFF
TRBV6-5	TRBJ2-7	TRBD1	few	TGTGCCAGCAGGGTGGACAGGGGTTCCTACGAGCAGTACTTC	CASRVDRGSYEQYF
TRBV9	TRBJ2-1	-	-	TGTGCCAGCAGCACGGGGGACCACCCGAGGCAGTTCTTC	CASSTGDHPRQFF
TRBV5-1	TRBJ1-3	-	-	TGCGCCAGCAGCTTACAGTCCTCTGGAAACACCATATATTTT	CASSLQSSGNTIYF
TRBV10-3	TRBJ1-2	-	-	TGTGCCATCAGCGCTGGGGCGCGGTATGGCTACACCTTC	CAISAGARYGYTF
TRBV29-1	TRBJ2-3	TRBD2	-	TGCAGCGTTATACTAGCGGCTATTTGGGATACGCAGTATTTT	CSVILAAIWDTQYF
TRBV10-3	TRBJ2-7	TRBD1	-	TGTGCCATCATGTCGACAGGGGGCGGCGAGCAGTACTTC	CAIMSTGGGEQYF